Below, 2 T cell receptor beta chains from the same sample are listed, as sequenced in a study of cytomegalovirus exposure and HLA in healthy donors. It was with 60 Vbeta and 13 Jbeta primers that the PCR ran. Repertoires were generated with immunoSEQ multiplex PCR, while TCRdb's copy carries only in-frame clones and drops some. Of around 150,000 clones listed, approximately 80% are singletons. The specimen was PBMCs. Receptor source: a woman aged 35 to 49 in good health and CMV-seropositive.

This clone has just a few counts. This chain links TRBV12-1 with TRBJ1-2; the tabulated D call, TRBD1, remains unverified against the DNA. TRBV12-1 is a known pseudogene. The CDR3 has 15 residues. The DNA for the CDR3 is TGTGCCAGCCGAGACCGGGGGACAGCCCCGACGGGCTACACCTTC. It codes for CASRDRGTAPTGYTF.

The rearrangement links TRBV4-3 to TRBJ2-5, with a possible D match to TRBD1 (5 bases). The CDR3 extends over 14 amino acids. Germline-derived CDR1 and CDR2 are LGHNA and YSLEER. V lost 4 bases, J lost 1 base, and 10 bases lay in between. CDR3 sequence: CASSRGQGQETQYF. CDR3 sequence (DNA): TGCGCCAGCAGCCGAGGTCAGGGCCAAGAGACCCAGTACTTC.